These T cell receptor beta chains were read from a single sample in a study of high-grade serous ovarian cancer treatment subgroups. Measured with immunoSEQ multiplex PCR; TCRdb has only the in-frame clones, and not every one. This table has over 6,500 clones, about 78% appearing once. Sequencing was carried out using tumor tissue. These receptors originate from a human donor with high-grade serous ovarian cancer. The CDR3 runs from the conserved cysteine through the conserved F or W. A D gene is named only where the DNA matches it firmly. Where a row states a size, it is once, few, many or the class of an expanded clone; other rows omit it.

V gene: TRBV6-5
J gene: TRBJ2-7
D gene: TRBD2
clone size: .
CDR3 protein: CASTSPQRGTYEQYF
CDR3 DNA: TGTGCCAGCACCTCCCCACAGCGGGGAACCTACGAGCAGTACTTC

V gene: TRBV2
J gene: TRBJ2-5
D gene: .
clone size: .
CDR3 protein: CASSGRGKETQYF
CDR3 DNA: TGTGCCAGCAGTGGCAGGGGAAAAGAGACCCAGTACTTC

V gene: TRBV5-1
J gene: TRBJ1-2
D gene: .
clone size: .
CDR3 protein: CASSLFGGVSANYGYTF
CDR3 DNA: TGCGCCAGCAGCTTGTTCGGAGGGGTGTCCGCTAACTATGGCTACACCTTC

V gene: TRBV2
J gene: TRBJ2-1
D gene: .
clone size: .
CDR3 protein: CASRVHSYNEQFF
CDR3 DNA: TGTGCCAGCAGGGTCCACTCCTACAATGAGCAGTTCTTC

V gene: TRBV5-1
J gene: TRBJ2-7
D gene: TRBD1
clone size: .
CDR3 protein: CASSSSGTGYTGQYF
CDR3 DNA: TGCGCCAGCAGCTCTTCCGGGACAGGGTATACGGGGCAGTACTTC

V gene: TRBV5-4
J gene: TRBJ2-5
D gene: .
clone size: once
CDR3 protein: CASSLPGRETQYF
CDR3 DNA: TGTGCCAGCAGCCTCCCGGGAAGAGAGACCCAGTACTTC

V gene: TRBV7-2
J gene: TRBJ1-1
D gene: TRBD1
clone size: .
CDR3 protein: CASSSRTGTGGVLEAFF
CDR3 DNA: TGTGCCAGCAGCTCTAGAACCGGGACAGGGGGAGTCCTTGAAGCTTTCTTT

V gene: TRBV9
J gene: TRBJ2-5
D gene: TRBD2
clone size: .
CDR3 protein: CASGTSGVETQYF
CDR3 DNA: TGTGCCAGCGGGACTAGCGGGGTAGAGACCCAGTACTTC

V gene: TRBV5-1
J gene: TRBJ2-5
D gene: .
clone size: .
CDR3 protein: CASSLRPQGGQETQYF
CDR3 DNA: TGCGCCAGCAGCTTGCGCCCCCAGGGAGGCCAAGAGACCCAGTACTTC

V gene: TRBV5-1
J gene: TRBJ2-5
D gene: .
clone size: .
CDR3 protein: CASSLSGSTQETQYF
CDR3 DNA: TGCGCCAGCAGCTTGAGCGGCAGTACCCAAGAGACCCAGTACTTC

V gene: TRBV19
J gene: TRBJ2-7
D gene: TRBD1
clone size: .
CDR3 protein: CASMKQGETYEQYF
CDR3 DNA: TGTGCCAGTATGAAACAGGGGGAAACCTACGAGCAGTACTTC

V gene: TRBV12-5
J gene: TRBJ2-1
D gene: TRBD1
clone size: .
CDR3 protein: CASGPPTGVEQFF
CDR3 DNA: TGTGCTAGTGGACCACCTACAGGGGTCGAGCAGTTCTTC

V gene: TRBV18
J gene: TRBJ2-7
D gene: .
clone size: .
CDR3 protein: CASSPPFPQDPSYEQYF
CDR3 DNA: TGTGCCAGCTCACCACCCTTCCCCCAGGATCCCTCCTACGAGCAGTACTTC

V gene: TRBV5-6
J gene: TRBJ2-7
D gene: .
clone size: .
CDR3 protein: CASSLAVTRGQYF
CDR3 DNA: TGTGCCAGCAGCTTGGCTGTTACCCGGGGGCAGTACTTC

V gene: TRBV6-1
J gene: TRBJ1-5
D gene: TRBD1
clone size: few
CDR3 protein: CASSGDRDQPQHF
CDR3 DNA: TGTGCCAGCAGTGGAGACAGGGATCAGCCCCAGCATTTT

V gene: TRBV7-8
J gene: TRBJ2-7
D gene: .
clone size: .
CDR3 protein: CASSPGVGGEQYF
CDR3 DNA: TGTGCCAGCAGCCCAGGGGTAGGGGGCGAGCAGTACTTC

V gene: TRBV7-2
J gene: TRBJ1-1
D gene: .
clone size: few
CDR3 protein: CASSSRRGTEAFF
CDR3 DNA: TGTGCCAGCAGCTCCCGCCGGGGCACTGAAGCTTTCTTT

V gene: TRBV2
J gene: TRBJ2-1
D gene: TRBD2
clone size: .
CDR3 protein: CASSPTGTSVLEQFF
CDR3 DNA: TGTGCCAGCAGTCCAACCGGGACTAGCGTACTTGAGCAGTTCTTC

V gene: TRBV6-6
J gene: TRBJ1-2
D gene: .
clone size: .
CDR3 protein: CASSYSRVPGDGYTF
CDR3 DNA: TGTGCCAGCAGTTACTCGAGGGTCCCCGGGGATGGCTACACCTTC

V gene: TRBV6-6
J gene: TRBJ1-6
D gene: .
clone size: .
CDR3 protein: CASSYMDTSSPLHF
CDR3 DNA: TGTGCCAGCAGTTACATGGACACATCCTCACCCCTCCACTTT

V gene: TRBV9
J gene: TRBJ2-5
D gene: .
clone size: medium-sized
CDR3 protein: CASSVAAHMETQYF
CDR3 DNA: TGTGCCAGCAGCGTAGCAGCCCATATGGAGACCCAGTACTTC

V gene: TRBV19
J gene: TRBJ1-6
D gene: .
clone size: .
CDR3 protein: CASSISIKRGGSPLHF
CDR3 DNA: TGTGCCAGTAGTATAAGCATAAAAAGAGGGGGTTCACCCCTCCACTTT

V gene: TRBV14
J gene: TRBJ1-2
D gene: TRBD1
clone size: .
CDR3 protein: CASSQGQGNYGYTF
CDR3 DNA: TGTGCCAGCAGCCAAGGACAGGGGAACTATGGCTACACCTTC

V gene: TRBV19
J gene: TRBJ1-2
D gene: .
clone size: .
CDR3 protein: CASSIRVRGDGYTF
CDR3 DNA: TGTGCCAGTAGTATCCGGGTAAGGGGAGATGGCTACACCTTC

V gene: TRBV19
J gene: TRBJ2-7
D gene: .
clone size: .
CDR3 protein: CASSTSLGVTYEQYF
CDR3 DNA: TGTGCCAGTAGTACTTCACTGGGGGTGACCTACGAGCAGTACTTC

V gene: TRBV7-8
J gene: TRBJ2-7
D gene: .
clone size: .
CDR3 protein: CASIRSPGSGLHEQYF
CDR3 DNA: TGTGCCAGCATTCGTAGTCCGGGGTCGGGTTTGCACGAGCAGTACTTC

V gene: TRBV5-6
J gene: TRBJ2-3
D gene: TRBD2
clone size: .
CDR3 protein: CASSPVRGGAADTQYF
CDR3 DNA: TGTGCCAGCAGCCCGGTTCGCGGGGGGGCAGCAGATACGCAGTATTTT

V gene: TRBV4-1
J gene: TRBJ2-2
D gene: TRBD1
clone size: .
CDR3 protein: CASTIRDSEAGELFF
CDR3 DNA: TGCGCCAGCACAATCCGGGACAGCGAGGCCGGGGAGCTGTTTTTT

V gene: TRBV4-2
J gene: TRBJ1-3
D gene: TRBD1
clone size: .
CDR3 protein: CASSPMTGSSGNTIYF
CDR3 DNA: TGTGCCAGCAGCCCCATGACAGGGAGCTCTGGAAACACCATATATTTT

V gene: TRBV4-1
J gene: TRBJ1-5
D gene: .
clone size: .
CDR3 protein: CASSQLHADGLSQHF
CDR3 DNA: TGCGCCAGCAGCCAATTGCATGCTGATGGGTTATCCCAGCATTTT

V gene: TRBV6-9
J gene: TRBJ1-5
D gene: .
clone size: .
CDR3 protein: CASSYDPRNQPQHF
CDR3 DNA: TGTGCCAGCAGTTATGACCCCCGAAATCAGCCCCAGCATTTT

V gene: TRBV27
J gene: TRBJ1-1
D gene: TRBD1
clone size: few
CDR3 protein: CATKLRDRLNTEAFF
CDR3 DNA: TGTGCCACCAAGCTCCGGGACAGGCTGAACACTGAAGCTTTCTTT

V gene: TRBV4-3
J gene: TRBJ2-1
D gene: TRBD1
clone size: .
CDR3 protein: CASSHGTGRLRNEQFF
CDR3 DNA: TGCGCCAGCAGCCACGGGACAGGAAGACTTCGCAATGAGCAGTTCTTC

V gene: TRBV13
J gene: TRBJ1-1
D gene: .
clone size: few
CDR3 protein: CASSFGRMNTEAFF
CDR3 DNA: TGTGCCAGCAGCTTCGGCAGGATGAACACTGAAGCTTTCTTT

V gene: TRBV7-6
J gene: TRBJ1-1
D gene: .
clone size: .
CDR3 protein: CASSAGGNTEAFF
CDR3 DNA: TGTGCCAGCAGCGCCGGGGGGAACACTGAAGCTTTCTTT

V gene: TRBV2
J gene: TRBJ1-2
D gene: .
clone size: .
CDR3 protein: CASSVPTYGYTF
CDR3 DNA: TGTGCCAGCAGTGTGCCCACTTATGGCTACACCTTC

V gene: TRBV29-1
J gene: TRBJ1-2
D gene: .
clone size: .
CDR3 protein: CSVGGQYFYGYTF
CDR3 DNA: TGCAGCGTTGGAGGCCAGTATTTTTATGGCTACACCTTC

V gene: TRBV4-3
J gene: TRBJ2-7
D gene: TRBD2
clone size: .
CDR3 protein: CASSRGLVNGYEQYF
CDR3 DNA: TGCGCCAGCAGCCGCGGACTAGTTAACGGCTACGAGCAGTACTTC

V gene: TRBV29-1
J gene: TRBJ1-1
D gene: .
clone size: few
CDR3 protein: CSVSPGLLTEAFF
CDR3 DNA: TGCAGCGTCTCCCCCGGACTCCTCACTGAAGCTTTCTTT

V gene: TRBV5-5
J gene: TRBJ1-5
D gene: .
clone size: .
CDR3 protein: CASSFGGSEGNQPQHF
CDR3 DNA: TGTGCCAGCAGCTTCGGGGGATCCGAGGGCAATCAGCCCCAGCATTTT

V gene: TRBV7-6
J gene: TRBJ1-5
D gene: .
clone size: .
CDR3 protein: CASSLVGGLGGHDQPQHF
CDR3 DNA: TGTGCCAGCAGCTTAGTCGGCGGTTTGGGGGGGCACGATCAGCCCCAGCATTTT

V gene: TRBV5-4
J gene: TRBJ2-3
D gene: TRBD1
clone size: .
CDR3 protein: CASSTRQGARDTQYF
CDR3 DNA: TGTGCCAGCAGCACGAGACAGGGGGCTAGAGATACGCAGTATTTT

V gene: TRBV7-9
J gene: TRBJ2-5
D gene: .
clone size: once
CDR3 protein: CASSLGWRGGEETQYF
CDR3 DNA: TGTGCCAGCAGCTTGGGGTGGAGGGGGGGAGAAGAGACCCAGTACTTC

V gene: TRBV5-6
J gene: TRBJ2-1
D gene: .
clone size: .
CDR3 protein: CASSLGTGNYNEQFF
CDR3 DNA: TGTGCCAGCAGCTTGGGGACTGGGAACTACAATGAGCAGTTCTTC

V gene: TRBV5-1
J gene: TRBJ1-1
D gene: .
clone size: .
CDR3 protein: CASSSIQGVHTEAFF
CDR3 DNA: TGCGCCAGCAGCTCAATCCAGGGAGTTCACACTGAAGCTTTCTTT

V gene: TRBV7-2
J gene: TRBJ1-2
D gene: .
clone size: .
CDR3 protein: CASSDNQYGYTF
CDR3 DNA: TGTGCCAGCAGCGACAATCAATATGGCTACACCTTC

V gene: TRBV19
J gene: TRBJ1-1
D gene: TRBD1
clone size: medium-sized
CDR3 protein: CASKLQGTQEAFF
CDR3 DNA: TGTGCCAGTAAACTACAGGGGACGCAGGAAGCTTTCTTT

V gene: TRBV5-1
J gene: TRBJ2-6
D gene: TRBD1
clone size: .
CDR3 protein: CASLPGQLNSGANVLTF
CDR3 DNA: TGCGCCAGCTTACCGGGACAGCTGAACTCTGGGGCCAACGTCCTGACTTTC

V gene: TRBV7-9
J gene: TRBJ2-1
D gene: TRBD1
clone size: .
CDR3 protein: CASSRGQGKYNEQFF
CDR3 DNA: TGTGCCAGCAGCCGGGGACAGGGTAAATACAATGAGCAGTTCTTC